This T cell receptor beta chain came from a study of blood T cells in healthy people across ages. Study-level results: Estimated diversity, derived from one million T cells, was regarded as an underestimate. The recorded TCR beta diversity per million T cells decreased in a roughly linear manner with age.

This clonotype has more than one count but fewer than ten. Its antigen remains unidentified. Trimming took off 5 bases at V and 4 bases at J, with 12 bases between the two ends. Germline CDR1 SGHDT, CDR2 YYEEEE. This CDR3 has 13 amino acids. Primers used in a second PCR of about 7 to 12 cycles were a sample-barcoded 5' primer and a J-beta primer mix. One entry per CDR3 protein, called by TCRdb with MiXCR from the 5' RACE reads. This table holds some 1.7 million distinct CDR3 sequences, under 30% found once. What was sequenced was blood. This rearrangement joins TRBV5-6 to TRBJ1-2, with no clear D. The TCR originated in a woman in her 30s in good health. The CDR3 is CASSSWTAYGYTF. Here the CDR3 DNA reads TGTGCCAGCAGTTCTTGGACGGCCTATGGCTACACCTTC.